The next 21 T cell receptor beta chains were all read from a single sample in a study of long-term antiretroviral therapy in people with HIV. Survey-level immunoSEQ v3.0 assays were run. Clones were read by immunoSEQ multiplex PCR, and TCRdb kept only the in-frame ones, dropping some. The sample contains 12,000 or so clones, 65% to 85% of which appear only once. The input for sequencing was unsorted PBMCs, taken 0.8 years before starting antiretroviral therapy. The source of these receptors is a woman aged 40 to 50 with HIV.

The chain employs TRBV7-9 and TRBJ2-3; 9 bases are shared with TRBD1. Germline CDR1 reads SEHNR; CDR2 reads FQNEAQ (reference sequence). The CDR3 is 16 residues long. The V and J ends lost 3 bases and 3 bases, in that order; junction bases with no gene match: 7. The CDR3 nucleotides are TGTGCCAGCAGCTTCGGACCGGGACAGGGAACAGATACGCAGTATTTT. Its protein product is CASSFGPGQGTDTQYF.

This clone has more than one count but fewer than ten. The gene calls are TRBV2 and TRBJ1-2, with unresolved D. The V and J ends lost 7 bases and 0 bases respectively, with 12 bases between them. The CDR3 is made up of 14 amino acids. Germline-derived CDR1 and CDR2 are SNHLY and FYNNEI. As DNA, the CDR3 is TGTGCCAGCAACCTGGGCGGGGCTAACTATGGCTACACCTTC. It encodes CASNLGGANYGYTF.

J is TRBJ1-4 and V is TRBV6-1; tentatively, D is TRBD1 (6 bases). The V end lost 6 bases, the J end lost 7 bases, and 18 bases lay between the germline ends. Germline V lookup: CDR1 MNHNS, CDR2 SASEGT. The CDR3 is 15 residues long. DNA for the CDR3: TGTGCCAGCAGGGCCACACAGGGTCGGAGTGAAAAACTGTTTTTT. It yields the protein CASRATQGRSEKLFF.

This chain links TRBV6-5 with TRBJ1-1; D ambiguous. The CDR3 loop spans 14 amino acids. Germline V gene lookup returns CDR1 MNHEY and CDR2 SVGAGI. V lost 2 bases to trimming and J lost 3 bases, with 10 bases between them. The CDR3 bases are TGTGCCAGCAGTTACAATATTCCGGACACTGAAGCTTTCTTT. The encoded protein is CASSYNIPDTEAFF.

This chain links TRBV5-1 with TRBJ2-7; D might be TRBD1 (6 bases). Trimming stripped 4 bases from V and 0 bases from J, with 11 bases between. Germline values: CDR1 SGHRS, CDR2 YFSETQ. CDR3 size: 14 residues. CDR3 bases: TGCGCCAGCAGCGCCGGACAGAGCTCCTACGAGCAGTACTTC. Translated, it gives CASSAGQSSYEQYF.

This chain joins TRBV12-5 and TRBJ1-4, with TRBD1 matching 7 bases. The CDR3 is made up of 19 amino acids. Germline values: CDR1 LGHNT, CDR2 FRNRAP. V gave up 2 bases and J gave up 6 bases; unmatched junction bases: 18. Here the CDR3 reads CASGLSRIYSDRDDEKLFF. The CDR3 DNA reads as TGTGCTAGTGGTTTGTCCCGGATCTATAGTGACAGGGACGATGAAAAACTGTTTTTT. Together with reference TRBV12-5 and TRBJ1-4, the CDR3 gives the full variable domain: DARVTQTPRHKVTEMGQEVTMRCQPILGHNTVFWYRQTMMQGLELLAYFRNRAPLDDSGMPKDRFSAEMPDATLATLKIQPSEPRDSAVYFCASGLSRIYSDRDDEKLFFGSGTQLSVL.

Details on this clone: The limits of the CDR3 on the DNA are not certain, so only TCRdb's listed CDR3 is given. This chain joins TRBV7-5 and TRBJ1-5. TRBV7-5 is a listed pseudogene. The CDR3 spans 15 amino acids, including both terminal residues. CDR3 protein: CVRSEGKYACQPQHF.

The V call is TRBV5-4, the J call TRBJ2-1; 9 bases are shared with TRBD1. Germline assignment: CDR1 SGHNT and CDR2 YYREEE (reference sequence). The CDR3 loop spans 15 amino acids. V lost 1 base, J lost 5 bases, and 4 bases stayed unmatched. CDR3 DNA sequence: TGTGCCAGCAGCTTGATAAGGGACAGGGACAATGAGCAGTTCTTC. Amino acid sequence: CASSLIRDRDNEQFF.

The chain carries TRBV19 and TRBJ1-2; the D gene is possibly TRBD1 (6 bases). Germline V CDR1 and CDR2: LNHDA, SQIVND (reference sequence). Between the trimmed V and J ends, which lost 10 bases and 6 bases, there was a span of 21 bases. The CDR3 spans 14 residues. The CDR3 region is CATGRGEVRDGYTF. CDR3 DNA sequence: TGTGCCACGGGTAGGGGGGAAGTCCGCGATGGCTACACCTTC.

The gene calls are TRBV19 and TRBJ2-3; 8 bases line up with TRBD2. There are 14 residues in the CDR3. The germline CDR1 and CDR2 sequences are LNHDA and SQIVND (reference sequence). V trimming: 4 bases; J trimming: 4 bases; junction bases outside the gene matches: 4. The CDR3 sequence: CASSTSGSSDTQYF. The CDR3 DNA sequence: TGTGCCAGTAGTACGAGCGGGAGCTCAGATACGCAGTATTTT.

V usage is TRBV7-9 and J usage is TRBJ2-7; D uncertain. Germline CDR1 SEHNR, CDR2 FQNEAQ (reference sequence). This CDR3 is built from 15 residues. Trimming left V 5 bases short and J 0 bases short, with 14 bases between. This CDR3 reads CASSPESDGSYEQYF. CDR3 nucleotides: TGTGCCAGCAGCCCAGAATCAGACGGCTCCTACGAGCAGTACTTC.

The rearrangement joins TRBV7-9 to TRBJ1-1; 8 nucleotides line up with TRBD1. The junction had 4 bases not matched to a gene; V was cut back by 0 bases and J by 4 bases. The germline V gene has CDR1 SEHNR and CDR2 FQNEAQ (reference sequence). This CDR3 has 15 residues. CDR3 residues: CASSLARTGGTEAFF. The CDR3 DNA follows: TGTGCCAGCAGCTTAGCGCGAACAGGGGGCACTGAAGCTTTCTTT.

This chain uses TRBV14 with TRBJ2-2; possibly TRBD1 or TRBD2 for D (5 bases each). CDR1 and CDR2 (germline): SGHDN, FVKESK. V dropped 4 bases and J dropped 0 bases, with 12 bases sitting between them. This CDR3 spans 16 amino acids. The CDR3 here is CASSPLGDPNTGELFF. The CDR3 DNA reads TGTGCCAGCAGCCCTCTAGGGGACCCGAACACCGGGGAGCTGTTTTTT. Supplemented by reference TRBV14 and TRBJ2-2, the full variable domain reads EAGVTQFPSHSVIEKGQTVTLRCDPISGHDNLYWYRRVMGKEIKFLLHFVKESKQDESGMPNNRFLAERTGGTYSTLKVQPAELEDSGVYFCASSPLGDPNTGELFFGEGSRLTVL.

The chain has TRBV7-6 and TRBJ1-3; TRBD1 aligns across 9 bases. CDR1 SGHVS and CDR2 FNYEAQ come from the germline V gene. J lost 4 bases, V lost 0 bases, and 4 bases had no gene match. CDR3 size: 16 residues. CDR3 in DNA: TGTGCCAGCAGCTTAGCGGGACAGGGAATAGGAAACACCATATATTTT. This gives the protein CASSLAGQGIGNTIYF.

This clone was observed a few times. The chain is built from TRBV29-1 and TRBJ2-2; tentatively, D is TRBD1 or TRBD2 (6 bases each). This CDR3 comprises 14 residues. Trimming stripped 4 bases from V and 2 bases from J, with 11 bases between. CDR1 SQVTM and CDR2 ANQGSEA come from the germline V gene. As DNA, the CDR3 is TGCAGCGTTGGGAGGGACACTAACACCGGGGAGCTGTTTTTT. Translated, it gives CSVGRDTNTGELFF.

The rearrangement uses TRBV6-1 and TRBJ1-5, with 8 bases fitting TRBD1. In germline, CDR1 is MNHNS, CDR2 SASEGT. The CDR3 has 14 residues. Trimming removed 2 bases from V and 6 bases from J; junction bases left unmatched: 3. Here the CDR3 DNA reads TGTGCCAGCAGTGAAACAGGGGGGAGTCAGCCCCAGCATTTT. Translated: CASSETGGSQPQHF.

V usage is TRBV27 and J usage is TRBJ2-7; D not certain. V shed 8 bases and J shed 4 bases, with 15 bases lying between them. Per the germline V gene, CDR1 is MNHEY and CDR2 is SMNVEV (reference sequence). This CDR3 contains 13 residues. The CDR3 DNA follows: TGTGCCAGCTCGATATCTCCGTATTACGAGCAGTACTTC. Its translation is CASSISPYYEQYF.

This clone was seen a few times. The chain links TRBV4-1 to TRBJ2-7; TRBD2 might be the D (6 bases). The CDR3 is made up of 16 amino acids. V dropped 0 bases and J dropped 3 bases, with 15 bases sitting between them. Germline V CDR1 and CDR2: MGHRA, YSYEKL. CDR3 in DNA: TGCGCCAGCAGCCAAGATTCGATGGCGGGGAGCTACGAGCAGTACTTC. This gives the protein CASSQDSMAGSYEQYF.

The chain uses TRBV19 and TRBJ2-5; tentatively, D is TRBD1 (6 bases). Germline CDR1 reads LNHDA; CDR2 reads SQIVND (reference sequence). This CDR3 is built from 13 residues. Between the trimmed V and J ends, which lost 1 base and 4 bases, there was a span of 7 bases. CDR3 residues: CASSIATGETQYF. CDR3 bases: TGTGCCAGTAGTATAGCGACAGGAGAGACCCAGTACTTC.

The V call is TRBV7-6, the J call TRBJ2-7, with D perhaps TRBD1 or TRBD2 (5 bases each). The CDR3 contains 13 residues. V was pared by 0 bases and J by 7 bases, with 10 bases between. Germline V gene lookup returns CDR1 SGHVS and CDR2 FNYEAQ. Here the CDR3 reads CASSLAEWGEQYF. CDR3 sequence (DNA): TGTGCCAGCAGCTTAGCTGAATGGGGGGAGCAGTACTTC.

The chain couples TRBV19 to TRBJ2-7; tentatively, D is TRBD1 (5 bases). The V end lost 3 bases, the J end lost 6 bases, and 18 bases lay between the germline ends. The CDR3 spans 15 residues. Germline V lookup: CDR1 LNHDA, CDR2 SQIVND (reference sequence). The CDR3 DNA follows: TGTGCCAGTAGTATCTCCGGCCAGGGTCTTGGCGAGCAGTACTTC. It specifies CASSISGQGLGEQYF.